The 9 T cell receptor beta chains below all came from one sample that was sequenced in a study of early T cells in non-severe SARS-CoV-2 infection. TCRdb passed the 5' RACE reads through MiXCR, listing each CDR3 protein once. Of under 30,000 distinct CDR3 sequences in the sample, around 5.1% are singletons; the top ten hold around 26%. Source material: whole blood. All receptors derive from an adult who was a healthcare worker with PCR-confirmed SARS-CoV-2 infection or an uninfected control (not recorded which).

This clonotype was recorded many times. This CDR3 is CASSQDRGVRFREQFF. The CDR3, as DNA: TGTGCCAGCAGCCAAGACAGGGGTGTTCGGTTTCGAGAGCAGTTCTTC. The gene calls are TRBV14 and TRBJ2-1; TRBD1 is a possible D gene (6 bases). The germline CDR1 and CDR2 sequences are SGHDN and FVKESK. The CDR3 length is 16 residues. The germline V and J ends were trimmed by 0 bases and 10 bases, with 19 bases remaining between them.

This clonotype was recorded at least ten times. The chain is built from TRBV25-1 and TRBJ2-2; TRBD2 aligns across 7 bases. The germline CDR1 and CDR2 sequences are MGHDK and SYGVNS. The CDR3 is 15 residues long. After removal of 6 bases from V and 0 bases from J, the junction contained 4 bases not matched to a gene. CDR3 amino acids: CASRGRGANTGELFF. DNA of the CDR3: TGTGCCAGCAGGGGTCGGGGGGCGAACACCGGGGAGCTGTTTTTT. The complete variable domain, with remaining parts taken from reference TRBV25-1 and TRBJ2-2, reads EADIYQTPRYLVIGTGKKITLECSQTMGHDKMYWYQQDPGMELHLIHYSYGVNSTEKGDLSSESTVSRIRTEHFPLTLESARPSHTSQYLCASRGRGANTGELFFGEGSRLTVL.

This clonotype was detected a few times. The chain recombines TRBV20-1 with TRBJ2-1; D not certain. Germline assignment: CDR1 DFQATT and CDR2 SNEGSKA (reference sequence). V was shortened by 6 bases and J by 3 bases, with 3 bases between the two germline ends. The CDR3 runs to 10 residues. CDR3 in DNA: TGCAGTGCCCACTACAATGAGCAGTTCTTC. Translated, it gives CSAHYNEQFF.

This clonotype has at least ten counts. This chain links TRBV20-1 with TRBJ2-1; D may be TRBD1 (5 bases). V was pared by 2 bases and J by 3 bases, with 17 bases between. In germline, CDR1 is DFQATT, CDR2 SNEGSKA (reference sequence). CDR3 length: 16 residues. For the CDR3, the DNA is TGCAGTGCTAGACCCCCGACAGCTAGTTACTACAATGAGCAGTTCTTC. This translates into CSARPPTASYYNEQFF.

The chain recombines TRBV20-1 with TRBJ1-1, with 7 nucleotides matching TRBD1. The germline CDR1 and CDR2 sequences are DFQATT and SNEGSKA (reference sequence). The CDR3 loop spans 11 amino acids. Trimming cost V 6 bases and J 7 bases; bases outside gene matches: 5. The CDR3 sequence: CSAKTGIEAFF. The CDR3 nucleotides read TGCAGTGCCAAGACAGGGATTGAAGCTTTCTTT.

This clonotype appeared many times. The rearrangement uses TRBV18 and TRBJ1-1; D remains ambiguous. Germline CDR1 is KGHSH and CDR2 is LQKENI. V shed 2 bases and J shed 0 bases, with 10 bases lying between them. The length of the CDR3 is 15 residues. CDR3: CASSPEVDLNTEAFF. CDR3 sequence (DNA): TGTGCCAGCTCACCAGAGGTAGACTTGAACACTGAAGCTTTCTTT.

This clonotype was seen at least ten times. The V gene is TRBV6-1, the J gene TRBJ1-1; no reliable D call. CDR3 length equals 14 residues. Trimming took off 8 bases at V and 10 bases at J, with 23 bases between the two ends. Germline-derived CDR1 and CDR2 are MNHNS and SASEGT. Here the CDR3 reads CASPAPTRGSGAFF. CDR3 nucleotides: TGTGCCAGCCCAGCCCCGACAAGAGGTAGCGGAGCTTTCTTT.

This clonotype was seen repeatedly, ten times or more. This chain uses TRBV29-1 with TRBJ2-1; D not certain. Germline CDR1 SQVTM, CDR2 ANQGSEA. Trimming took off 4 bases at V and 0 bases at J, with 10 bases between the two ends. CDR3 length equals 14 residues. The CDR3 here is CSVVDGSSYNEQFF. As DNA, the CDR3 is TGCAGCGTTGTGGACGGAAGCTCCTACAATGAGCAGTTCTTC.

A few counts support this clonotype. The V and J genes are TRBV4-3 and TRBJ2-7; 8 bases are a match to TRBD1. J gave up 5 bases and V 0 bases, and 9 bases lay outside the gene matches. The CDR3 covers 16 residues. CDR1 is LGHNA and CDR2 is YSLEER in the germline V gene. The CDR3 spells CASSQDWRQGTDEQYF. The CDR3 nucleotides read TGCGCCAGCAGCCAAGATTGGAGACAGGGGACGGACGAGCAGTACTTC.